This passage covers 32 T cell receptor beta chains from one sample sequenced in a study of blood T cell repertoires in COVID-19. Produced via immunoSEQ multiplex PCR; TCRdb's table is partial and in-frame only. The repertoire holds about 200,000 clones, with about 80% as singletons. Input material: peripheral blood. Every receptor here comes from a human donor with acute or convalescent COVID-19. The donor label of this sample is uncertain.

This clone has only one observation. V and J are TRBV5-6 and TRBJ1-5; TRBD1 matches at 7 bases. Germline V gene lookup returns CDR1 SGHDT and CDR2 YYEEEE. CDR3 length equals 14 residues. J was trimmed by 7 bases and V by 5 bases; bases with no gene match: 9. CDR3: CASSPTGKGQPQHF. The DNA of the CDR3 is TGTGCCAGCAGTCCGACAGGGAAGGGCCAGCCCCAGCATTTT.

The CDR3, as DNA: TGCGCCAGCAGCCAAGATCGATCGGGTTTGAGCAATCAGCCCCAGCATTTT. Amino acid sequence: CASSQDRSGLSNQPQHF. The chain uses TRBV4-3 and TRBJ1-5; D unclear. The V gene lost 0 bases and the J gene lost 1 base, with 13 bases spanning the gap. The CDR3 is 17 amino acids. The germline V gene encodes CDR1 LGHNA and CDR2 YSLEER.

The chain recombines TRBV3-1 (or the pseudogene TRBV3-2) with TRBJ1-5; TRBD1 matches at 8 bases. The ends lost 5 bases at V and 6 bases at J; junction bases unmatched: 12. Germline V CDR1 and CDR2: LGHDT, YNNKEL (reference sequence). The CDR3 totals 16 residues. The CDR3 protein is CASSGRTGSDGQPQHF. The CDR3 coding sequence is TGTGCCAGCAGCGGGAGGACAGGGAGTGATGGTCAGCCCCAGCATTTT.

This rearrangement joins TRBV7-2 to TRBJ2-3; 10 nucleotides agree with TRBD2. The CDR3 covers 18 residues. Germline V gene data show CDR1 as SGHTA and CDR2 as FQGNSA. V lost 5 bases and J lost 6; bases outside the gene matches: 17. The CDR3 loop reads CASSPRGGLAGGPDTQYF. CDR3 in DNA: TGTGCCAGCAGCCCTAGGGGTGGGTTAGCGGGAGGTCCCGATACGCAGTATTTT.

The genes are TRBV10-3 and TRBJ2-3; TRBD2 aligns across 10 bases. With 8 bases clipped from V and 6 bases from J, the junction kept 2 bases outside the gene matches. The CDR3 consists of 12 residues. Germline CDR1 reads ENHRY; CDR2 reads SYGVKD. As DNA, the CDR3 is TGTGCCATCGGGACTAGCGTCGATACGCAGTATTTT. Its protein is CAIGTSVDTQYF.

The chain uses TRBV3-1 (or the pseudogene TRBV3-2) and TRBJ1-1; D remains ambiguous. The CDR3 spans 13 residues. V lost 1 base, J lost 8 bases, and 11 bases lay in between. Per the germline V gene, CDR1 is LGHDT and CDR2 is YNNKEL (reference sequence). The CDR3 DNA is TGTGCCAGCAGCCAAGTTACCGGTCGCGAAGCTTTCTTT. This encodes CASSQVTGREAFF.

The chain has TRBV19 and TRBJ1-4, with TRBD1 identical over 10 bases. The CDR3 has 19 amino acids. V was pared by 0 bases and J by 0 bases, with 7 bases of the junction left unmatched. Germline CDR1 and CDR2: LNHDA and SQIVND (reference sequence). This CDR3 is CASSIDMGTGAATNEKLFF. The CDR3 nucleotides read TGTGCCAGTAGTATAGATATGGGGACAGGGGCCGCAACTAATGAAAAACTGTTTTTT.

V gene TRBV9 combines with J gene TRBJ2-3; 11 nucleotides line up with TRBD2. CDR3 size: 15 residues. Trimming took 3 bases from V and 4 from J; bases not matched to a gene: 4. Germline values: CDR1 SGDLS, CDR2 YYNGEE. The CDR3 spells CASSALAGEADTQYF. In DNA form, the CDR3 reads TGTGCCAGCAGCGCACTAGCGGGAGAGGCAGATACGCAGTATTTT.

The rearrangement uses TRBV18 and TRBJ2-7; tentative D call: TRBD2 (5 bases). Germline CDR1 is KGHSH and CDR2 is LQKENI. The CDR3 loop spans 12 amino acids. V gave up 2 bases and J gave up 7 bases, with 9 bases separating them. The CDR3 sequence is CASSPTRREQYF. The CDR3 DNA reads as TGTGCCAGCTCACCAACTAGGAGGGAGCAGTACTTC.

The V gene is TRBV5-4, the J gene TRBJ1-3; no definite D call. CDR1 and CDR2 from the germline V gene are SGHNT and YYREEE (reference sequence). The V and J ends lost 0 bases and 6 bases respectively, with 4 bases between them. The CDR3 sequence is 12 residues long. CDR3 DNA: TGTGCCAGCAGCTTGGATCAAAACACCATATATTTT. Residues: CASSLDQNTIYF.

The J gene is TRBJ1-2, the V gene TRBV19; a weak D match, TRBD1 (5 bases). The CDR3 is made up of 14 amino acids. The germline gives CDR1 LNHDA, CDR2 SQIVND (reference sequence). V lost 3 bases and J lost 7, with 15 bases in between. CDR3 in amino acids: CASSMQRQGGGYTF. Written as DNA, the CDR3 is TGTGCCAGTAGTATGCAAAGGCAGGGTGGTGGCTACACCTTC.

The V and J genes are TRBV19 and TRBJ2-2; 11 nucleotides match TRBD2. V shed 7 bases, J shed 6 bases, and the junction held 10 bases outside the gene matches. Germline assignment: CDR1 LNHDA and CDR2 SQIVND (reference sequence). The CDR3 is 16 residues long. CDR3 residues: CASTFLAGGPAGELFF. In DNA, the CDR3 is TGTGCCAGTACTTTTTTAGCGGGAGGGCCCGCCGGGGAGCTGTTTTTT.

This chain joins TRBV7-9 and TRBJ1-4, with 12 bases that match TRBD1. CDR1 and CDR2 from the germline V gene are SEHNR and FQNEAQ (reference sequence). With V trimmed by 4 bases and J by 8 bases, 5 bases remained unmatched. The CDR3 consists of 15 residues. This CDR3 is CASSSGTGGIEKLFF. DNA for the CDR3: TGTGCCAGCAGCTCCGGGACAGGGGGCATCGAAAAACTGTTTTTT.

This chain joins TRBV6-5 and TRBJ1-1, with 8 nucleotides matching TRBD1. The germline CDR1 and CDR2 sequences are MNHEY and SVGAGI. The CDR3 spans 14 residues. After removal of 4 bases from V and 7 bases from J, the junction contained 8 bases not matched to a gene. In nucleotides, the CDR3 is TGTGCCAGCAGTTTAGACAGGGGAAGGGTTGAAGCTTTCTTT. Its protein product is CASSLDRGRVEAFF.

The V gene is TRBV2, the J gene TRBJ1-5; tentatively, D is TRBD1 (5 bases). The length of the CDR3 is 14 residues. Trimming took 3 bases from V and 7 from J, leaving 13 bases between them. Germline CDR1 and CDR2: SNHLY and FYNNEI. As DNA, the CDR3 is TGTGCCAGCAGTGACAGGGATTTGAGACAGCCCCAGCATTTT. Translation gives CASSDRDLRQPQHF.

V is TRBV29-1 and J is TRBJ2-7; D ambiguous. The germline V gene has CDR1 SQVTM and CDR2 ANQGSEA. The CDR3 loop spans 11 amino acids. The V gene lost 3 bases and the J gene lost 4 bases, with 7 bases spanning the gap. This chain's CDR3 is CSVERSYEQYF. The DNA of the CDR3 is TGCAGCGTTGAGCGGTCATACGAGCAGTACTTC.

CDR3 in DNA: TGTGCCAGCCGAGAAGGCGGGACCAGATACAATGAGCAGTTCTTC. Translation gives CASREGGTRYNEQFF. The chain is built from TRBV10-3 and TRBJ2-1; possibly TRBD2 for D (6 bases). Per germline, CDR1 ENHRY and CDR2 SYGVKD. The CDR3 extends over 15 amino acids. Trimming took off 10 bases at V and 4 bases at J, with 20 bases between the two ends.

The gene calls are TRBV2 and TRBJ1-6; the D gene is possibly TRBD1 (6 bases). Germline CDR1 is SNHLY and CDR2 is FYNNEI. The ends were cut back, 6 bases at V and 8 bases at J, with 17 bases in the middle. The CDR3 is 15 amino acids. DNA for the CDR3: TGTGCCAGCAGAGTTGACTTAGGGGGATATTCACCCCTCCACTTT. It encodes CASRVDLGGYSPLHF.

This clone was observed a few times. A single base separates this from a much larger clone, so it may be a read error. Other DNA sequences in this sample translate to the same CDR3. For the CDR3, the DNA is TGTGCCAGCAGGCCGGGACTAGCTACCGGGGAGCTGTTTTTT. Protein sequence: CASRPGLATGELFF. The rearrangement links TRBV6-6 to TRBJ2-2, with 9 bases aligning to TRBD2. J gave up 5 bases and V 6 bases, and 4 bases lay outside the gene matches. Germline V lookup: CDR1 MNHNY, CDR2 SVGAGI (reference sequence). CDR3 size: 14 residues.

This chain connects TRBV19 to TRBJ1-5, with D perhaps matching TRBD1 (5 bases). V lost 3 bases and J 6 bases, leaving 12 bases between the germline ends. The CDR3 contains 14 residues. Germline V CDR1 and CDR2: LNHDA, SQIVND (reference sequence). For the CDR3, the DNA is TGTGCCAGTAGTATGGGGAGGGGCGGTCAGCCCCAGCATTTT. Translated, it gives CASSMGRGGQPQHF.

This chain links TRBV19 with TRBJ1-5, with 8 bases fitting TRBD1. This CDR3 region has 14 residues. Germline V gene data show CDR1 as LNHDA and CDR2 as SQIVND (reference sequence). J gave up 9 bases and V 4 bases, and 8 bases lay outside the gene matches. The chain's CDR3 is CASSKDRGRGPQHF. CDR3 in DNA: TGTGCCAGTAGTAAAGACAGGGGTAGGGGGCCCCAGCATTTT. Full variable domain (remainder filled in from reference TRBV19 and TRBJ1-5): DGGITQSPKYLFRKEGQNVTLSCEQNLNHDAMYWYRQDPGQGLRLIYYSQIVNDFQKGDIAEGYSVSREKKESFPLTVTSAQKNPTAFYLCASSKDRGRGPQHFGDGTRLSIL.

The gene calls are TRBV6-5 and TRBJ1-3; 10 bases line up with TRBD1. The germline CDR1 and CDR2 sequences are MNHEY and SVGAGI. The CDR3 extends over 15 amino acids. The junction had 12 bases not matched to a gene; V was cut back by 7 bases and J by 9 bases. The DNA of the CDR3 is TGTGCCAGCAAATTGTCCGGGACAGGGGAGTCCACCATATATTTT. Its translation: CASKLSGTGESTIYF.

The genes are TRBV9 and TRBJ1-2; a possible D gene is TRBD1 (5 bases). V gave up 0 bases and J gave up 6 bases, with 9 bases separating them. Germline CDR1 reads SGDLS; CDR2 reads YYNGEE. The CDR3 covers 13 residues. Here the CDR3 reads CASSVGPGDGYTF. Here the CDR3 DNA reads TGTGCCAGCAGCGTAGGGCCGGGGGATGGCTACACCTTC.

The chain recombines TRBV5-6 with TRBJ1-1; TRBD1 agrees at 7 bases. Unmatched junction bases numbered 11, after V lost 4 bases and J lost 5 bases. The germline V gene has CDR1 SGHDT and CDR2 YYEEEE. The CDR3 totals 15 residues. The CDR3 DNA reads TGTGCCAGCAGCAATAGACAGGGACATGCTACTGAAGCTTTCTTT. As protein: CASSNRQGHATEAFF.

This clone was seen a single time. This chain joins TRBV5-1 and TRBJ2-5; 15 positions agree with TRBD2. Germline V gives CDR1 SGHRS, CDR2 YFSETQ. The ends lost 4 bases at V and 5 bases at J; junction bases unmatched: 6. This CDR3 comprises 16 residues. The DNA for the CDR3 is TGCGCCAGCAGCCAGGGACTAGCGGGAGGTGTGGAGACCCAGTACTTC. Translation gives CASSQGLAGGVETQYF.

The J gene is TRBJ1-2, the V gene TRBV9, with unresolved D. The ends were cut back, 2 bases at V and 2 bases at J, with 7 bases in the middle. Germline V lookup: CDR1 SGDLS, CDR2 YYNGEE. This CDR3 has 13 amino acids. CDR3 coding DNA: TGTGCCAGCAGCGTCGGGGAGAACTATGGCTACACCTTC. Amino acids: CASSVGENYGYTF.

The table lists this clone with a count of one. This chain links TRBV7-2 with TRBJ2-5; 15 nucleotides match TRBD2. The CDR3 has 18 residues. After removal of 5 bases from V and 5 bases from J, the junction contained 12 bases not matched to a gene. Germline V gene data show CDR1 as SGHTA and CDR2 as FQGNSA. The CDR3 protein is CASSTRTSGRDSWETQYF. The CDR3 nucleotides read TGTGCCAGCAGCACCCGGACTAGCGGGAGGGATTCTTGGGAGACCCAGTACTTC.

This clone is a singleton in its sample. The CDR3 reads CAISESGQFREQYF. The CDR3 region has the DNA TGTGCCATCAGTGAGTCGGGCCAGTTCCGCGAGCAGTACTTC. The rearrangement uses TRBV10-3 and TRBJ2-7; D remains ambiguous. The CDR3 has 14 amino acids. Per germline, CDR1 ENHRY and CDR2 SYGVKD. V dropped 0 bases and J dropped 6 bases, with 12 bases sitting between them.

The chain employs TRBV6-5 and TRBJ1-2; 7 positions match TRBD1. Trimming removed 7 bases from V and 2 bases from J; junction bases left unmatched: 7. CDR3 length: 14 residues. Germline V lookup: CDR1 MNHEY, CDR2 SVGAGI. The CDR3 nucleotides are TGTGCCAGCACCGAGGGGACAGCGAACTATGGCTACACCTTC. Its protein is CASTEGTANYGYTF.

V gene TRBV4-2 combines with J gene TRBJ1-3; D uncertain. Deletions cut 4 bases from V and 1 base from J, with 17 bases between. In germline, CDR1 is LGHNA, CDR2 YNFKEQ. The CDR3 loop spans 17 amino acids. CDR3 loop: CASSPAPRSRSGNTIYF. The CDR3 region has the DNA TGTGCCAGCAGCCCAGCTCCACGGTCCAGGTCTGGAAACACCATATATTTT.

The rearrangement uses TRBV3-1 (or the pseudogene TRBV3-2) and TRBJ2-1; 8 bases fit TRBD2. The V segment lost 2 bases and the J segment 0 bases; nucleotides outside the gene matches: 6. The CDR3 is made up of 17 amino acids. The V gene's germline CDR1 is LGHDT and CDR2 YNNKEL (reference sequence). The CDR3 DNA reads TGTGCCAGCAGCCAATATGGCGGGGGGAGCTCCTACAATGAGCAGTTCTTC. It codes for CASSQYGGGSSYNEQFF.

This clone has only one observation. The CDR3 region is CASSYPSTGGYGYTF. The CDR3 DNA sequence: TGTGCCAGCAGTTACCCTTCGACAGGGGGCTATGGCTACACCTTC. The chain couples TRBV6-5 to TRBJ1-2; the match to TRBD1 covers 9 bases. The CDR3 sequence is 15 residues long. CDR1 is MNHEY and CDR2 is SVGAGI in the germline V gene. The trim removed 2 bases at V and 4 bases at J, leaving 5 bases unmatched.